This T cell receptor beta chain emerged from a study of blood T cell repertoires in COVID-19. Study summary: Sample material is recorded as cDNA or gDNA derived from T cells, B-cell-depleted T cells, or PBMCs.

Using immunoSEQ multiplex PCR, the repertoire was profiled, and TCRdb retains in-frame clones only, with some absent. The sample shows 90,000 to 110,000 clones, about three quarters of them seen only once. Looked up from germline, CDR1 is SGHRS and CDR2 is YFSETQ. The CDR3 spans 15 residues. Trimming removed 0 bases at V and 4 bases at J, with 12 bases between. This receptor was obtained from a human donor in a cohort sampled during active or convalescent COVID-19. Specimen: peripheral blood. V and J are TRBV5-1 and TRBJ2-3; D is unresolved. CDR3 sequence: CASSLAAYLADTQYF. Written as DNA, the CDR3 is TGCGCCAGCAGCTTGGCCGCGTATCTCGCAGATACGCAGTATTTT.